These 3 T cell receptor beta chains came from one sample sequenced in a study of immune heterogeneity within non-small cell lung tumors. For the TCR beta CDR3, multiplex PCR with 32 V and 13 J primers performed the amplification. TCRdb independently ran MiXCR on the multiplex PCR reads; one entry per CDR3 protein. The sample shows about 15,000 distinct CDR3 sequences, about 30% of them seen only once. Template material comprised bulk tumor genomic DNA at roughly 600 ng per sample. Widely spaced biopsies, several per primary tumor, were obtained at surgery. Those enrolled were patients newly diagnosed with untreated non-small cell lung cancer and undergoing curative surgery. The sample was lung tumor tissue. The receptors here all came from a man aged 35-49 years with non-small cell lung cancer.

This clonotype was seen ten or more times. The chain uses TRBV2 and TRBJ2-1; 8 nucleotides match TRBD2. The trim removed 10 bases at V and 6 bases at J, leaving 17 bases unmatched. There are 16 residues in the CDR3. Germline CDR1 SNHLY, CDR2 FYNNEI. CDR3 sequence reads: CAKQTSDQKRGNEQFF. In DNA form, the CDR3 reads TGTGCCAAGCAGACTAGCGACCAAAAACGGGGCAATGAGCAGTTCTTC.

This clonotype was seen more than once but under ten times. The chain uses TRBV20-1 and TRBJ2-1; 15 nucleotides match TRBD2. There are 14 residues in the CDR3. CDR1 DFQATT and CDR2 SNEGSKA come from the germline V gene (reference sequence). Trimming at V came to 5 bases and at J to 11 bases, leaving 7 bases not matched to a gene. The DNA for the CDR3 is TGCAGTGCTCGCCCGGGACTAGCGGGAGGTAAGCAGTTCTTC. Amino acids: CSARPGLAGGKQFF.

The sample holds many counts of this clonotype. V gene TRBV10-3 combines with J gene TRBJ2-5; 8 positions match TRBD2. CDR3 length: 17 amino acids. Germline CDR1 is ENHRY and CDR2 is SYGVKD. Trimming removed 0 bases from V and 7 bases from J; junction bases left unmatched: 13. CDR3 protein: CAISESSLREEDGTQYF. The CDR3 DNA is TGTGCCATCAGTGAGTCGTCCTTGCGGGAGGAAGATGGGACCCAGTACTTC.